The clone carrying this T cell receptor (beta chain) was detected once. Its antigen remains unknown. This sample was taken from a study of cytomegalovirus exposure and HLA in healthy donors. Whole-study results and caveats: Reported performance of the classifier showed diagnosis of cytomegalovirus status with high specificity and sensitivity.

The CDR3 has 15 residues. V dropped 4 bases and J dropped 5; count of bases not matched to a gene: 11. CDR1 SQVTM and CDR2 ANQGSEA come from the germline V gene. Primers included in the PCR were 60 Vbeta and 13 Jbeta primers. Generated by immunoSEQ multiplex PCR, the TCRdb table keeps only in-frame clones and is missing some. The sample lists roughly 120,000 clones; under 80% were seen once. The J gene is TRBJ2-5, the V gene TRBV29-1, with 9 bases matching TRBD1. The sequence derives from a man between 60 and 75 years old in good health and CMV-seropositive. The sample consisted of PBMCs. DNA for the CDR3: TGCAGCGTTGGGGCCCGGGACAGGGTGGGGGAGACCCAGTACTTC. Translated, it gives CSVGARDRVGETQYF.